These 32 T cell receptor beta chains were all obtained from the same sample, sequenced in a study of graft-versus-host responses after intestinal transplantation. Measured with immunoSEQ multiplex PCR; TCRdb has only the in-frame clones, and not every one. Counted here are about 110,000 clones, 90% to 95% occurring once; the ten biggest clones make up around 1%. No antigen has been assigned to these receptors. The sample here was unstimulated CD8+ T cells sorted from spleen or lymph node cells, taken before transplant. All receptors come from a human donor who was the organ donor for an intestinal transplant.

The chain employs TRBV5-4 and TRBJ1-1, with 8 bases fitting TRBD1. Germline CDR1 is SGHNT and CDR2 is YYREEE (reference sequence). Trimming cost V 0 bases and J 4 bases; bases outside gene matches: 8. The CDR3 loop spans 16 amino acids. In DNA, the CDR3 is TGTGCCAGCAGCTTGGCTGGAACAGGGACAGGCACTGAAGCTTTCTTT. This gives the protein CASSLAGTGTGTEAFF.

This clone was observed once. J is TRBJ2-7 and V is TRBV6-5; D remains unclear. The length of the CDR3 is 13 residues. Germline V gene data show CDR1 as MNHEY and CDR2 as SVGAGI. V dropped 6 bases and J dropped 0 bases, with 9 bases sitting between them. Here the CDR3 reads CASRSYNSYEQYF. The CDR3 nucleotides read TGTGCCAGCAGATCGTACAACTCCTACGAGCAGTACTTC.

This chain connects TRBV21-1 to TRBJ2-1; the DNA was not compared with TRBD2, the D call given in the table. TRBV21-1 corresponds to a pseudogene. CDR3 length: 15 residues. CDR3 loop: CASSIRGREADEQFF. Written as DNA, the CDR3 is TGTGCCAGCAGCATACGGGGGCGGGAGGCAGATGAGCAGTTCTTC.

The CDR3 coding sequence is TGCGCCAGCAGCCAAGGACTCTCCTACAATGAGCAGTTCTTC. It is translated as CASSQGLSYNEQFF. V and J are TRBV4-1 and TRBJ2-1; no firm D call. Germline CDR1 is MGHRA and CDR2 is YSYEKL. Trimming removed 1 base at V and 0 bases at J, with 4 bases between. There are 14 residues in the CDR3.

The rearrangement links TRBV4-2 to TRBJ1-2, with D possibly being TRBD1 (5 bases). Germline CDR1 and CDR2: LGHNA and YNFKEQ. The CDR3 spans 11 residues. With 4 bases removed from V and 11 bases from J, the gap between germline ends came to 11 bases. In nucleotides, the CDR3 is TGTGCCAGCAGCCCCGGGGGGGGGTACACCTTC. This sequence encodes CASSPGGGYTF.

The V gene is TRBV14, the J gene TRBJ1-1; 8 nucleotides align to TRBD1. This CDR3 comprises 16 residues. Trimming removed 1 base from V and 5 bases from J; junction bases left unmatched: 9. CDR1 and CDR2 (germline): SGHDN, FVKESK. CDR3 sequence reads: CASSQAVQGARTEAFF. The CDR3 DNA reads TGTGCCAGCAGCCAAGCGGTCCAGGGGGCGCGGACTGAAGCTTTCTTT.

The V call is TRBV5-3, the J call TRBJ2-2; D is perhaps TRBD2 (6 bases). TRBV5-3 is designated an ORF whose function remains uncertain. Trimming stripped 4 bases from V and 4 bases from J, with 20 bases between. CDR3 length: 17 amino acids. This CDR3 reads CARSAPLRRRGTGELFF. The CDR3 bases are TGTGCCAGAAGCGCTCCTCTGAGAAGGAGGGGCACCGGGGAGCTGTTTTTT.

The V and J genes are TRBV12-5 and TRBJ1-1; the D gene is possibly TRBD1 (5 bases). The CDR3 is 21 amino acids. Germline assignment: CDR1 LGHNT and CDR2 FRNRAP. The V and J ends lost 4 bases and 0 bases respectively, with 30 bases between them. The CDR3 nucleotides read TGTGCTAGTGGTTGGACCTCCGAAGGGAAGGGACCCGCGTTCATGAACACTGAAGCTTTCTTT. Residues: CASGWTSEGKGPAFMNTEAFF.

The chain couples TRBV30 to TRBJ2-1; D is unclear. Germline V gene sequence: CDR1 GTSNPN, CDR2 SVGIG (reference sequence). The CDR3 contains 19 residues. Trimming removed 0 bases at V and 0 bases at J, with 21 bases between. In DNA, the CDR3 is TGTGCCTGGAGTGTAGGAGAGCGAGGACCCCCGAGCTCCTACAATGAGCAGTTCTTC. Its translation is CAWSVGERGPPSSYNEQFF.

J is TRBJ1-2 and V is TRBV27; D unclear. Germline CDR1 MNHEY, CDR2 SMNVEV (reference sequence). Trimming pared 5 bases from V and 4 bases from J, leaving 11 bases between. CDR3 size: 13 residues. The DNA for the CDR3 is TGTGCCAGCAGTCCACGACGGCTCTATGGCTACACCTTC. Encoded protein: CASSPRRLYGYTF.

The chain combines TRBV5-5 with TRBJ2-7, with 12 bases identical to TRBD1. CDR1 SGHKS and CDR2 YYEKEE come from the germline V gene (reference sequence). CDR3 length: 15 residues. Losses at the gene ends were 3 bases for V and 7 bases for J; bases not matched to a gene: 8. The CDR3 nucleotides are TGTGCCAGCAGCTCTCCGGGACAGGGGGCGGAGGAGCAGTACTTC. Protein sequence: CASSSPGQGAEEQYF.

The genes are TRBV28 and TRBJ1-5; D gene unclear. The CDR3 runs 13 residues. Trimming cost V 7 bases and J 7 bases, with 14 bases left between them. Germline V CDR1 and CDR2: MDHEN, SYDVKM. The CDR3 region is CASTPLGNQPQHF. For the CDR3, the DNA is TGTGCCAGCACCCCTTTGGGAAACCAGCCCCAGCATTTT.

V gene TRBV6-5 combines with J gene TRBJ2-1; possible D gene TRBD1, 5 bases. Looked up from germline, CDR1 is MNHEY and CDR2 is SVGAGI. This CDR3 contains 16 residues. Trimming cost V 0 bases and J 7 bases, with 16 bases left between them. CDR3 amino acids: CASSYSQGLLWNEQFF. The CDR3 nucleotides read TGTGCCAGCAGTTACTCGCAGGGTCTCTTGTGGAATGAGCAGTTCTTC.

The rearrangement uses TRBV30 and TRBJ2-1, with 13 bases fitting TRBD2. The germline V gene has CDR1 GTSNPN and CDR2 SVGIG (reference sequence). The CDR3 is made up of 14 amino acids. The junction had 5 bases not matched to a gene; V was cut back by 5 bases and J by 7 bases. The CDR3 coding sequence is TGTGCCTGGGGACCGGGACTAGCGGGGAATGAGCAGTTCTTC. Translated: CAWGPGLAGNEQFF.

The CDR3 reads CASRVDSSSSYEQYF. The CDR3, as DNA: TGTGCCAGCAGAGTAGACTCTTCGAGCTCCTACGAGCAGTACTTC. J is TRBJ2-7 and V is TRBV28; no clear D gene. CDR3 size: 15 residues. CDR1 is MDHEN and CDR2 is SYDVKM in the germline V gene. V was clipped by 6 bases and J by 0 bases, with 15 bases between them. The variable domain in full, completed from reference TRBV28 and TRBJ2-7, reads DVKVTQSSRYLVKRTGEKVFLECVQDMDHENMFWYRQDPGLGLRLIYFSYDVKMKEKGDIPEGYSVSREKKERFSLILESASTNQTSMYLCASRVDSSSSYEQYFGPGTRLTVT.

The chain uses TRBV19 and TRBJ2-1; the D gene is possibly TRBD2 (5 bases). CDR1 is LNHDA and CDR2 is SQIVND in the germline V gene (reference sequence). Deletions cut 3 bases from V and 2 bases from J, with 11 bases between. CDR3 length: 15 amino acids. CDR3 in amino acids: CASSMDSSPYNEQFF. CDR3 DNA sequence: TGTGCCAGTAGTATGGACTCGAGCCCCTACAATGAGCAGTTCTTC.

This CDR3 is CASSNRAGLSEQYF. CDR3 DNA: TGTGCCAGCAGCAACAGGGCCGGGTTAAGCGAGCAGTACTTC. The chain recombines TRBV27 with TRBJ2-7; possible D gene TRBD1, 6 bases. With 6 bases removed from V and 6 bases from J, the gap between germline ends came to 18 bases. Germline assignment: CDR1 MNHEY and CDR2 SMNVEV (reference sequence). CDR3 length: 14 amino acids.

The chain recombines TRBV4-1 with TRBJ2-7; TRBD2 aligns across 7 bases. Germline loops: CDR1 MGHRA, CDR2 YSYEKL. CDR3 length equals 15 residues. V lost 1 base and J lost 6; bases outside the gene matches: 9. CDR3 residues: CASSQVRLAVGEQYF. CDR3 nucleotides: TGCGCCAGCAGCCAAGTACGTCTAGCGGTAGGCGAGCAGTACTTC.

The V gene is TRBV19, the J gene TRBJ1-2; 7 nucleotides line up with TRBD1. The CDR3 extends over 15 amino acids. Germline V gene sequence: CDR1 LNHDA, CDR2 SQIVND (reference sequence). The V gene end was trimmed by 3 bases and the J gene end by 8 bases; junction bases not matched to a gene: 12. In DNA form, the CDR3 reads TGTGCCAGTAGTATCGCCCTGGGGGGACAGAGAGGCTACACCTTC. This translates into CASSIALGGQRGYTF. Full variable domain (rest looked up from reference TRBV19 and TRBJ1-2): DGGITQSPKYLFRKEGQNVTLSCEQNLNHDAMYWYRQDPGQGLRLIYYSQIVNDFQKGDIAEGYSVSREKKESFPLTVTSAQKNPTAFYLCASSIALGGQRGYTFGSGTRLTVV.

The chain carries TRBV5-1 and TRBJ2-7; 11 nucleotides match TRBD1. V lost 8 bases to trimming and J lost 3 bases; unmatched junction nucleotides: 7. The CDR3 spans 14 residues. CDR1 is SGHRS, CDR2 YFSETQ, per germline. The CDR3: CASAPGTGGYEQYF. The DNA of the CDR3 is TGCGCCAGTGCCCCCGGGACAGGGGGCTACGAGCAGTACTTC.

The rearrangement uses TRBV27 and TRBJ2-7; TRBD1 is a possible D gene (6 bases). Germline CDR1 and CDR2: MNHEY and SMNVEV (reference sequence). The germline V and J ends were trimmed by 6 bases and 0 bases, with 9 bases remaining between them. The CDR3 consists of 13 residues. Here the CDR3 reads CASRQGNSYEQYF. CDR3 DNA sequence: TGTGCCAGCAGACAGGGCAACTCCTACGAGCAGTACTTC.

The V and J genes are TRBV7-2 and TRBJ2-7, with 9 positions matching TRBD2. The J segment lost 3 bases and the V segment lost 1 base, leaving 4 bases of the junction unmatched. This CDR3 contains 15 residues. CDR1 and CDR2 (germline): SGHTA, FQGNSA. CDR3 DNA sequence: TGTGCCAGCAGCTTAGGGACTAGCGCTTACTACGAGCAGTACTTC. The encoded protein is CASSLGTSAYYEQYF.

A single count supports this clone. The rearrangement links TRBV10-2 to TRBJ2-2; D possibly uses TRBD1 or TRBD2 (5 bases each). Germline V gene data show CDR1 as WSHSY and CDR2 as SAAADI. V was pared by 0 bases and J by 9 bases, with 17 bases between. This CDR3 region has 16 residues. CDR3 protein: CASSESGTVTSRELFF. CDR3 coding DNA: TGCGCCAGCAGTGAGTCGGGGACCGTTACCAGCAGGGAGCTGTTTTTT.

V gene TRBV19 combines with J gene TRBJ2-1, with TRBD2 identical over 7 bases. Trimming at V came to 2 bases and at J to 5 bases, leaving 12 bases not matched to a gene. The CDR3 covers 17 residues. CDR1 and CDR2 (germline): LNHDA, SQIVND (reference sequence). The CDR3 sequence: CASSIRPAREMHNEQFF. The CDR3, as DNA: TGTGCCAGTAGTATAAGGCCGGCGCGGGAGATGCACAATGAGCAGTTCTTC.

V usage is TRBV7-8 and J usage is TRBJ2-5; D is uncertain. With the DNA end fitting TRBJ2-7 better, the J assignment may be wrong. Germline CDR1 SGHVS, CDR2 FQNEAQ. The CDR3 has 12 amino acids. This CDR3 is CASSFGPYEQYF. The CDR3 coding sequence is TGTGCCAGCAGCTTTGGACCCTACGAGCAGTACTTC.

The CDR3 loop is CASADRHEQYF. CDR3 DNA: TGTGCCAGCGCGGACAGGCACGAGCAGTACTTC. The chain joins TRBV6-1 to TRBJ2-7; the match to TRBD1 covers 7 bases. The CDR3 has 11 amino acids. The germline gives CDR1 MNHNS, CDR2 SASEGT. V lost 8 bases, J lost 5 bases, and 3 bases stayed unmatched.

V usage is TRBV5-1 and J usage is TRBJ2-7, with TRBD1 matching 8 bases. This CDR3 has 15 residues. The germline CDR1 and CDR2 sequences are SGHRS and YFSETQ. Losses at the gene ends were 3 bases for V and 2 bases for J; bases not matched to a gene: 7. The CDR3 loop is CASSSSGQGAYEQYF. In DNA form, the CDR3 reads TGCGCCAGCAGCTCGTCCGGACAGGGTGCCTACGAGCAGTACTTC.

The chain employs TRBV27 and TRBJ1-1; tentatively, D is TRBD1 (5 bases). The CDR3 is 14 residues long. The ends were cut back, 3 bases at V and 4 bases at J, with 12 bases in the middle. The germline CDR1 and CDR2 sequences are MNHEY and SMNVEV (reference sequence). CDR3 DNA sequence: TGTGCCAGCAGTTTGGCGGGGCGAGGCACTGAAGCTTTCTTT. This encodes CASSLAGRGTEAFF.

The gene calls are TRBV27 and TRBJ2-7; D not certain. V was shortened by 6 bases and J by 0 bases, with 18 bases between the two germline ends. The germline gives CDR1 MNHEY, CDR2 SMNVEV (reference sequence). The CDR3 spans 16 residues. CDR3 region: CASSPNSAGSSYEQYF. CDR3 in DNA: TGTGCCAGCAGCCCGAATTCGGCAGGTAGCTCCTACGAGCAGTACTTC.

This clone has only one observation. V and J are TRBV5-1 and TRBJ1-1; 10 bases align to TRBD1. The V gene end was trimmed by 3 bases and the J gene end by 0 bases; junction bases not matched to a gene: 5. The CDR3 runs to 16 residues. In germline, CDR1 is SGHRS, CDR2 YFSETQ. CDR3 bases: TGCGCCAGCAGCTCGCCGGGACAGGGGATGAACACTGAAGCTTTCTTT. Translating it yields CASSSPGQGMNTEAFF.

V is TRBV5-1 and J is TRBJ2-7; possibly TRBD2 for D (5 bases). Per germline, CDR1 SGHRS and CDR2 YFSETQ. CDR3 length: 17 amino acids. Trimming shortened V by 4 bases and J by 1 base, and 21 bases separated the two germline ends. In DNA form, the CDR3 reads TGCGCCAGCAGCCTCAGAATAAAGGGATGGAGGTCCTACGAGCAGTACTTC. Encoded protein: CASSLRIKGWRSYEQYF.

The chain couples TRBV7-6 to TRBJ2-1, with 8 bases aligning to TRBD2. The V gene end was trimmed by 1 base and the J gene end by 9 bases; junction bases not matched to a gene: 11. The CDR3 has 16 amino acids. In germline, CDR1 is SGHVS, CDR2 FNYEAQ. CDR3 DNA sequence: TGTGCCAGCAGCTTAGACTTCTTACTAGCGGTTACTGAGCAGTTCTTC. It specifies CASSLDFLLAVTEQFF.